The clone carrying this T cell receptor beta chain was counted many times. No antigen is known for it. The sample belongs to a study of T cell repertoires in cytomegalovirus infection. General study points: Across the ex vivo response, the dominant clonotypes were HLA-C-restricted CMV-specific TCR beta clonotypes.

TCRdb recomputed calls from the reads with MiXCR, one row per CDR3 protein. The sample shows approximately 500,000 distinct CDR3 sequences, 16% of them seen only once. There are 12 residues in the CDR3. Per the germline V gene, CDR1 is SNHLY and CDR2 is FYNNEI. V gave up 10 bases and J gave up 10 bases, with 17 bases separating them. Sequenced material: CD8+ T cells from PBMCs. The TCR originated in a human donor in good health (CMV status not recorded). Some clones in this sample may be carry-over from other donors' samples. The V call is TRBV2, the J call TRBJ2-1; no clear D. As DNA, the CDR3 is TGTGCCAAATTTACAGCAGGTGGAGAGCAGTTCTTC. Translating gives CAKFTAGGEQFF.